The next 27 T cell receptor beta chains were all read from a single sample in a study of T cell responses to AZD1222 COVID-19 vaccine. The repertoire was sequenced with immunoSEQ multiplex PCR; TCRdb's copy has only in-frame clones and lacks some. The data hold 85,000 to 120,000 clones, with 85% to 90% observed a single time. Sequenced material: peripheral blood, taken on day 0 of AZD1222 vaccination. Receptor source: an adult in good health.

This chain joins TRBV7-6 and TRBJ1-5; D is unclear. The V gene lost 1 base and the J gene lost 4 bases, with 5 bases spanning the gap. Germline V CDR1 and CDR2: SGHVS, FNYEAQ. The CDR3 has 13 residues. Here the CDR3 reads CASSLGRNQPQHF. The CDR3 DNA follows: TGTGCCAGCAGCTTAGGGCGGAATCAGCCCCAGCATTTT.

The CDR3 DNA sequence: TGTGCCAGCAGTCAGGGACAGGGGAGACAGCCCCAGCATTTT. It codes for CASSQGQGRQPQHF. J is TRBJ1-5 and V is TRBV28; 10 bases align to TRBD1. Trimming at V came to 5 bases and at J to 7 bases, leaving 5 bases not matched to a gene. Germline loops: CDR1 MDHEN, CDR2 SYDVKM. CDR3 length equals 14 residues. The whole variable domain, filled in from reference TRBV28 and TRBJ1-5, reads DVKVTQSSRYLVKRTGEKVFLECVQDMDHENMFWYRQDPGLGLRLIYFSYDVKMKEKGDIPEGYSVSREKKERFSLILESASTNQTSMYLCASSQGQGRQPQHFGDGTRLSIL.

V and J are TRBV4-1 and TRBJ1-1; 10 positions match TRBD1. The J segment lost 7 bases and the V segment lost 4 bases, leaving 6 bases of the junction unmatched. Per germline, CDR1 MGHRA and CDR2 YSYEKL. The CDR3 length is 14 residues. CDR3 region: CASSLDRGPSEAFF. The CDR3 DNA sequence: TGCGCCAGCAGCCTTGACAGGGGGCCGAGTGAAGCTTTCTTT.

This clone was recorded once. CDR3 DNA sequence: TGTGCCAGCAGCTTAGCGGGGGAACATCAGCCCCAGCATTTT. It yields the protein CASSLAGEHQPQHF. This chain joins TRBV7-9 and TRBJ1-5; a weak D match, TRBD1 (5 bases). This CDR3 contains 14 residues. The V end was cut by 0 bases, the J end by 5 bases, with 8 bases between. Germline-derived CDR1 and CDR2 are SEHNR and FQNEAQ (reference sequence).

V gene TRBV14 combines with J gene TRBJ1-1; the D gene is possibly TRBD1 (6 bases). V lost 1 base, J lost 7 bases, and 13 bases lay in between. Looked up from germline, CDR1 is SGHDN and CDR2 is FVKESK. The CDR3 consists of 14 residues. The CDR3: CASSQGLFRGEAFF. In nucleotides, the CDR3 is TGTGCCAGCAGCCAAGGCCTCTTCAGGGGTGAAGCTTTCTTT.

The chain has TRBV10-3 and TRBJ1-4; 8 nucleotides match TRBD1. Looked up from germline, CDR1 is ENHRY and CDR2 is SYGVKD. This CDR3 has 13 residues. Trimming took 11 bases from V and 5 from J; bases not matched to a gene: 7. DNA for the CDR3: TGTGCCGTCTCCGGGACAGGAAATGAAAAACTGTTTTTT. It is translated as CAVSGTGNEKLFF.

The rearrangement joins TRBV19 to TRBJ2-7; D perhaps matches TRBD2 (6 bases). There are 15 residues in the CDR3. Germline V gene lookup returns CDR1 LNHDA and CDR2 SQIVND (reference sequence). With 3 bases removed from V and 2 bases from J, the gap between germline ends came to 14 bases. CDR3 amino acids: CASSIRHGGAYEQYF. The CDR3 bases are TGTGCCAGTAGTATCAGACACGGGGGTGCCTACGAGCAGTACTTC.

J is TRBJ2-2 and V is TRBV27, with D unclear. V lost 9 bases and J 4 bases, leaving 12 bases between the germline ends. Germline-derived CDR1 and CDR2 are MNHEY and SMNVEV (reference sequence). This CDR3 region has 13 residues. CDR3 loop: CARILSATGELFF. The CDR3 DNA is TGTGCCAGGATCCTCAGCGCCACCGGGGAGCTGTTTTTT.

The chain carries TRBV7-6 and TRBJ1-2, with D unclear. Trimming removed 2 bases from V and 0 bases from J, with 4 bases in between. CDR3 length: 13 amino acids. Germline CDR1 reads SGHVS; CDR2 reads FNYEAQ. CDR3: CASSLPANYGYTF. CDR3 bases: TGTGCCAGCAGCTTACCAGCTAACTATGGCTACACCTTC.

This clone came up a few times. The CDR3 nucleotides read TGTGCCAGCAGCGGGACTAGCGGGGGATACAATGAGCAGTTCTTC. It is translated as CASSGTSGGYNEQFF. The genes are TRBV3-1 (or the pseudogene TRBV3-2) and TRBJ2-1, with 14 positions matching TRBD2. V shed 5 bases, J shed 4 bases, and the junction held 1 base outside the gene matches. This CDR3 has 15 amino acids. Germline V gene sequence: CDR1 LGHDT, CDR2 YNNKEL (reference sequence).

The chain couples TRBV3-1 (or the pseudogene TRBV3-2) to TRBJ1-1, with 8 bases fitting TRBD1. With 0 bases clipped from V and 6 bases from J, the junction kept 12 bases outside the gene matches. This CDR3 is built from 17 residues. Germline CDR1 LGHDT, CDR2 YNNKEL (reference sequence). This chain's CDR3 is CASSQDQWTGRVAEAFF. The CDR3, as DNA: TGTGCCAGCAGCCAAGATCAGTGGACAGGGAGGGTCGCTGAAGCTTTCTTT.

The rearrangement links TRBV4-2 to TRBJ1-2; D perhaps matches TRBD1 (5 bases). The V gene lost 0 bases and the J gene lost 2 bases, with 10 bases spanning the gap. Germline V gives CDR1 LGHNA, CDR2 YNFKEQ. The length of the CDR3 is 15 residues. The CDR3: CASSQDSQGNYGYTF. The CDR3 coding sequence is TGTGCCAGCAGCCAAGATTCCCAGGGCAACTATGGCTACACCTTC.

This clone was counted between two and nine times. The CDR3 nucleotides are TGTGCCAGCAGTTCCTCGGGGGCAGGAAATTCACCCCTCCACTTT. Translating it yields CASSSSGAGNSPLHF. The V and J genes are TRBV11-2 and TRBJ1-6; perhaps TRBD1 as D (6 bases). The CDR3 totals 15 residues. Germline loops: CDR1 SGHAT, CDR2 FQNNGV. Trimming removed 6 bases at V and 7 bases at J, with 16 bases between. The full variable domain, rest sourced from reference TRBV11-2 and TRBJ1-6, is EAGVAQSPRYKIIEKRQSVAFWCNPISGHATLYWYQQILGQGPKLLIQFQNNGVVDDSQLPKDRFSAERLKGVDSTLKIQPAKLEDSAVYLCASSSSGAGNSPLHFGNGTRLTVT.

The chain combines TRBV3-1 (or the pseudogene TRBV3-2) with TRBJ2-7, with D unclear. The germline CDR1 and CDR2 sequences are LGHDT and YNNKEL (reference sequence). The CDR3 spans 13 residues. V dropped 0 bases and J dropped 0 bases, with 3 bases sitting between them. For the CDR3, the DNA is TGTGCCAGCAGCCAAGACAGCTCCTACGAGCAGTACTTC. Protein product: CASSQDSSYEQYF.

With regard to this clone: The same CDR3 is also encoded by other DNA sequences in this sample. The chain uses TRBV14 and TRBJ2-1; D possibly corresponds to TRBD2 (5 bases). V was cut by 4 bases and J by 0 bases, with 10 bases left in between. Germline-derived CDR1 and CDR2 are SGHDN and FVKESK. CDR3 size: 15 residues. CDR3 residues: CASSRLGSSYNEQFF. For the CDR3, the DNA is TGTGCCAGCAGCCGATTAGGGAGCTCCTACAATGAGCAGTTCTTC.

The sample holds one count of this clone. The CDR3 sequence is CASSLVVSVTYGYTF. The CDR3 DNA reads TGTGCCAGCAGCTTAGTGGTGTCAGTCACCTATGGCTACACCTTC. The J gene is TRBJ1-2, the V gene TRBV7-9, with unresolved D. V was cut by 1 base and J by 4 bases, with 13 bases left in between. CDR3 length: 15 amino acids. Germline loops: CDR1 SEHNR, CDR2 FQNEAQ (reference sequence).

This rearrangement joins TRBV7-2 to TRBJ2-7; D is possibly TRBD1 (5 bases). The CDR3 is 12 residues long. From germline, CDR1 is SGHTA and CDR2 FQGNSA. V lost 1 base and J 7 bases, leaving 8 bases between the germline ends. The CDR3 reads CASSLGGREQYF. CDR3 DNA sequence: TGTGCCAGCAGCTTAGGGGGCCGGGAGCAGTACTTC.

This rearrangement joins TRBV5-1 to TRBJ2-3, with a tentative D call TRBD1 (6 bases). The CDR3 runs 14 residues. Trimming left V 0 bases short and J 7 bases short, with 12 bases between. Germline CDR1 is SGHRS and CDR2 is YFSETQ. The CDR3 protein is CASSLGDRSYTQYF. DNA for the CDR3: TGCGCCAGCAGCTTGGGCGACAGGAGTTATACGCAGTATTTT.

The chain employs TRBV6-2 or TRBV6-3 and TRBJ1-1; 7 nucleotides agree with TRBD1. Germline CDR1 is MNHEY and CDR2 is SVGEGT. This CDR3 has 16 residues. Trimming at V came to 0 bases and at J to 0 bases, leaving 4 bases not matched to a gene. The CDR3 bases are TGTGCCAGCAGTTACTCGGGTCAGGGGGTGAACACTGAAGCTTTCTTT. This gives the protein CASSYSGQGVNTEAFF.

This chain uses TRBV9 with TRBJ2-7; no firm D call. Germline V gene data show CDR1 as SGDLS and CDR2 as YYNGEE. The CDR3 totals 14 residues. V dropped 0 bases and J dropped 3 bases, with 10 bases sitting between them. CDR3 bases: TGTGCCAGCAGCGTAGAGGCGTCCAACTACGAGCAGTACTTC. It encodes CASSVEASNYEQYF.

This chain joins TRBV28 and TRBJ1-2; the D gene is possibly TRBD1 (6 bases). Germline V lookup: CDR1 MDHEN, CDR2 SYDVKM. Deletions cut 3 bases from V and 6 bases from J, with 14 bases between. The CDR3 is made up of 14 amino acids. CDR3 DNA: TGTGCCAGCAGTTTCCAGGGGACTCAAGATGGCTACACCTTC. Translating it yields CASSFQGTQDGYTF.

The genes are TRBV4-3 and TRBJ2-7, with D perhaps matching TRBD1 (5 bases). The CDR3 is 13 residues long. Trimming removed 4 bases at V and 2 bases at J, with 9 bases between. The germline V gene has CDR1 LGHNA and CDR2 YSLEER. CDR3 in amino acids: CASSRTRAYEQYF. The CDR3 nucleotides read TGCGCCAGCAGCCGCACCAGGGCCTACGAGCAGTACTTC.

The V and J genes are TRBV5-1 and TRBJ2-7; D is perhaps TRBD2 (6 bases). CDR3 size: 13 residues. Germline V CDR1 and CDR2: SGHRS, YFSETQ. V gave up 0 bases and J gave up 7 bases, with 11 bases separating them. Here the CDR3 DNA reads TGCGCCAGCAGCTTGGGTACTAGCAAGGAGCAGTACTTC. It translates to CASSLGTSKEQYF.

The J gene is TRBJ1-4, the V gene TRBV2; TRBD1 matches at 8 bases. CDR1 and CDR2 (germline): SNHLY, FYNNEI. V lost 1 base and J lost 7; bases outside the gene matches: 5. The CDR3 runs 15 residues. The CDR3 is CASSEEGQGREKLFF. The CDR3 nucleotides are TGTGCCAGCAGTGAAGAAGGACAGGGTCGTGAAAAACTGTTTTTT.

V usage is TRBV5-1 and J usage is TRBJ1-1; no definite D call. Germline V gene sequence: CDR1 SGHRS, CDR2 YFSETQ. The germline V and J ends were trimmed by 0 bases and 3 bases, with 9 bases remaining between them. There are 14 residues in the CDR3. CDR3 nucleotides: TGCGCCAGCAGCTTGGTAGGGAAGGACACTGAAGCTTTCTTT. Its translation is CASSLVGKDTEAFF.

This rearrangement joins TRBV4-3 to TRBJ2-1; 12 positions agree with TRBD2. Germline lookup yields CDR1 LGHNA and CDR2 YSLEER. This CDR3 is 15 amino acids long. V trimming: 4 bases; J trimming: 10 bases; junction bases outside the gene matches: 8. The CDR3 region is CASSPYGLAGGEQFF. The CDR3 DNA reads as TGCGCCAGCAGCCCCTATGGGCTAGCGGGAGGGGAGCAGTTCTTC.

The CDR3 region has the DNA TGTGCCAGCAGCCAAGAGCGTTACGAGCAGTACTTC. Residues: CASSQERYEQYF. The chain combines TRBV3-1 (or the pseudogene TRBV3-2) with TRBJ2-7; D gene uncertain. The CDR3 spans 12 residues. The V gene's germline CDR1 is LGHDT and CDR2 YNNKEL (reference sequence). V gave up 0 bases and J gave up 4 bases, with 4 bases separating them.